These T cell receptor beta chains were read from a single sample in a study of post-analysis software for immune sequencing data. TCRdb processed the PCR reads anew with MiXCR; each CDR3 protein has one entry. Of hundreds of thousands of distinct CDR3 sequences listed, about 32% are singletons. Sequencing used blood. The receptors were gathered from a girl aged 10-17 years with multiple sclerosis. Each CDR3 is given with its conserved first and last residue. The D gene is left open where the match is weak. Size values are once, few and many counts, or a class for expanded clones, and some rows have none.

cdr3_aa: CASNQPRGKNYTEAFF
cdr3_nt: TGTGCCAGCAACCAACCGCGAGGAAAGAACTACACTGAAGCTTTCTTT
v_call: TRBV7-9
j_call: TRBJ1-1
clone_size: .
d_call: .

cdr3_aa: CSARDSASSNEQFF
cdr3_nt: TGCAGTGCTAGAGATAGTGCAAGCTCCAATGAGCAGTTCTTC
v_call: TRBV20-1
j_call: TRBJ2-1
clone_size: .
d_call: .

cdr3_aa: CAIRTGTASPEQFF
cdr3_nt: TGTGCCATCAGGACCGGGACCGCATCCCCTGAGCAGTTCTTC
v_call: TRBV10-3
j_call: TRBJ2-1
clone_size: .
d_call: .

cdr3_aa: CASSPAALVETQYF
cdr3_nt: TGTGCCAGCAGCCCTGCGGCCCTGGTGGAGACCCAGTACTTC
v_call: TRBV3-1
j_call: TRBJ2-5
clone_size: .
d_call: .

cdr3_aa: CSVPWGPNEKLFF
cdr3_nt: TGCAGCGTTCCCTGGGGGCCTAATGAAAAACTGTTTTTT
v_call: TRBV29-1
j_call: TRBJ1-4
clone_size: .
d_call: .

cdr3_aa: CASSERWAPGAFF
cdr3_nt: TGTGCCAGCAGTGAAAGGTGGGCCCCCGGAGCTTTCTTT
v_call: TRBV2
j_call: TRBJ1-1
clone_size: few
d_call: .

cdr3_aa: CASSLDLGTEAFF
cdr3_nt: TGTGCCAGCAGCTTAGATCTAGGGACTGAAGCTTTCTTT
v_call: TRBV11-2
j_call: TRBJ1-1
clone_size: .
d_call: .

cdr3_aa: CSARRPVLAGRDEQFF
cdr3_nt: TGCAGTGCTAGGAGGCCGGTACTAGCGGGAAGAGATGAGCAGTTCTTC
v_call: TRBV20-1
j_call: TRBJ2-1
clone_size: many
d_call: TRBD2

cdr3_aa: CASSLINGYTF
cdr3_nt: TGTGCCAGCAGTTTGATCAATGGCTACACCTTC
v_call: TRBV28
j_call: TRBJ1-2
clone_size: few
d_call: .

cdr3_aa: CASSQDFVATDTQYF
cdr3_nt: TGTGCCAGCAGCCAAGACTTCGTGGCCACAGATACGCAGTATTTT
v_call: TRBV14
j_call: TRBJ2-3
clone_size: .
d_call: .

cdr3_aa: CASTTSGDYNEQFF
cdr3_nt: TGTGCCAGCACCACCAGCGGGGACTACAATGAGCAGTTCTTC
v_call: TRBV11-2
j_call: TRBJ2-1
clone_size: few
d_call: TRBD2

cdr3_aa: CSVGQGLTDTQYF
cdr3_nt: TGCAGCGTAGGACAGGGCCTCACAGATACGCAGTATTTT
v_call: TRBV29-1
j_call: TRBJ2-3
clone_size: many
d_call: TRBD1

cdr3_aa: CSAALGGQLYGYTF
cdr3_nt: TGCAGTGCCGCTTTGGGGGGACAGCTCTATGGCTACACCTTC
v_call: TRBV20-1
j_call: TRBJ1-2
clone_size: .
d_call: TRBD1

cdr3_aa: CASASPGLFTDTQYF
cdr3_nt: TGTGCCAGCGCTTCCCCGGGGCTCTTCACAGATACGCAGTATTTT
v_call: TRBV9
j_call: TRBJ2-3
clone_size: few
d_call: .

cdr3_aa: CASKVNRDGYTF
cdr3_nt: TGTGCCAGCAAAGTAAACAGGGATGGCTACACCTTC
v_call: TRBV6-1
j_call: TRBJ1-2
clone_size: .
d_call: .

cdr3_aa: CSADRTKPGGSHEQYF
cdr3_nt: TGCAGTGCTGACCGGACTAAGCCGGGAGGTTCCCACGAGCAGTACTTC
v_call: TRBV20-1
j_call: TRBJ2-7
clone_size: .
d_call: TRBD2

cdr3_aa: CASSFGDLNTEAFF
cdr3_nt: TGCGCCAGCAGCTTTGGGGACTTGAACACTGAAGCTTTCTTT
v_call: TRBV5-1
j_call: TRBJ1-1
clone_size: .
d_call: .

cdr3_aa: CASSLARAGMNTEAFF
cdr3_nt: TGTGCCAGCAGCTTGGCCCGGGCAGGCATGAACACTGAAGCTTTCTTT
v_call: TRBV5-5
j_call: TRBJ1-1
clone_size: .
d_call: .

cdr3_aa: CAITLSGNSDEQYF
cdr3_nt: TGTGCCATCACCCTTAGCGGGAACTCAGACGAGCAGTACTTC
v_call: TRBV10-3
j_call: TRBJ2-7
clone_size: many
d_call: TRBD2